These 12 T cell receptor beta chains were sequenced from one sample in a study of shared clonotypes between healthy human individuals. Profiling relied on immunoSEQ multiplex PCR, and the TCRdb table lists in-frame clones only, not all of them. The data hold 1.6 million or so clones, with around 97% observed a single time. The sequencing sample was made of naive CD4+ T cells sorted from blood. The sample's subset: CD45RA+ positively selected. Source of these receptors: a man aged 25-45 years in good health.

This clone was recorded once. The chain has TRBV5-6 and TRBJ2-2, with D uncertain. V lost 3 bases, J lost 6 bases, and 12 bases lay in between. This CDR3 has 14 residues. Looked up from germline, CDR1 is SGHDT and CDR2 is YYEEEE. The CDR3 reads CASSSLGRPGELFF. As DNA, the CDR3 is TGTGCCAGCAGCTCCCTCGGCAGGCCCGGGGAGCTGTTTTTT.

The rearrangement links TRBV15 to TRBJ2-3; 13 bases line up with TRBD2. After removal of 1 base from V and 3 bases from J, the junction contained 4 bases not matched to a gene. There are 17 residues in the CDR3. Germline CDR1 LNHNV, CDR2 YYDKDF (reference sequence). The CDR3 nucleotides are TGTGCCACCAGCAGAGGGACTAGCGGGAGTAAAACAGATACGCAGTATTTT. Its protein product is CATSRGTSGSKTDTQYF. The entire variable domain, with the rest obtained from reference TRBV15 and TRBJ2-3, is as follows: DAMVIQNPRYQVTQFGKPVTLSCSQTLNHNVMYWYQQKSSQAPKLLFHYYDKDFNNEADTPDNFQSRRPNTSFCFLDIRSPGLGDTAMYLCATSRGTSGSKTDTQYFGPGTRLTVL.

CDR3 sequence reads: CASSLAGPGYTDTQYF. CDR3 nucleotide sequence: TGTGCCAGCAGCTTGGCCGGGCCAGGGTACACAGATACGCAGTATTTT. The chain uses TRBV5-6 and TRBJ2-3; TRBD1 is a possible D gene (5 bases). CDR3 size: 16 residues. Germline CDR1 is SGHDT and CDR2 is YYEEEE. The V end lost 0 bases, the J end lost 2 bases, and 13 bases lay between the germline ends.

Only one count was recorded for this clone. The chain links TRBV2 to TRBJ1-2, with D possibly TRBD1 on 6 matching bases. Trimming left V 8 bases short and J 4 bases short, with 14 bases between. The CDR3 is 13 residues long. Per the germline V gene, CDR1 is SNHLY and CDR2 is FYNNEI. In nucleotides, the CDR3 is TGTGCCAGCGGCAGGGGCCCGATCTATGGCTACACCTTC. Translation: CASGRGPIYGYTF. The complete variable domain, with remaining parts taken from reference TRBV2 and TRBJ1-2, reads EPEVTQTPSHQVTQMGQEVILRCVPISNHLYFYWYRQILGQKVEFLVSFYNNEISEKSEIFDDQFSVERPDGSNFTLKIRSTKLEDSAMYFCASGRGPIYGYTFGSGTRLTVV.

Comment on this clone: Different DNA sequences within this sample yield the same CDR3. The J gene is TRBJ1-1, the V gene TRBV5-1; D may be TRBD1 (5 bases). The V end lost 0 bases, the J end lost 0 bases, and 9 bases lay between the germline ends. This CDR3 is built from 15 residues. CDR1 is SGHRS and CDR2 is YFSETQ in the germline V gene. Here the CDR3 reads CASSLGDRVNTEAFF. The DNA for the CDR3 is TGCGCCAGCAGCTTGGGCGACAGAGTGAACACTGAAGCTTTCTTT.

The DNA of the CDR3 is TGTGCCAGCAGTCAATTACTAGCGGGAGAGGTCGAGCAGTACTTC. It translates to CASSQLLAGEVEQYF. The V and J genes are TRBV27 and TRBJ2-7; 11 bases agree with TRBD2. Germline V gene lookup returns CDR1 MNHEY and CDR2 SMNVEV (reference sequence). Losses at the gene ends were 5 bases for V and 6 bases for J; bases not matched to a gene: 9. The CDR3 runs 15 residues.

The rearrangement uses TRBV5-4 and TRBJ2-5; 12 bases are a match to TRBD2. Losses at the gene ends were 1 base for V and 4 bases for J; bases not matched to a gene: 11. This CDR3 is 18 amino acids long. Germline V gives CDR1 SGHNT, CDR2 YYREEE (reference sequence). CDR3 DNA sequence: TGTGCCAGCAGCTTGAAGCCGGGTTCTAGCGGGAGGGCAGAGACCCAGTACTTC. It yields the protein CASSLKPGSSGRAETQYF.

The CDR3 spells CASSQLVGIQVSYEQYF. The DNA for the CDR3 is TGCGCCAGCAGCCAACTTGTGGGCATACAGGTTTCCTACGAGCAGTACTTC. V gene TRBV5-1 combines with J gene TRBJ2-7; possible D gene TRBD1, 5 bases. Germline CDR1 and CDR2: SGHRS and YFSETQ. Deletions cut 4 bases from V and 1 base from J, with 21 bases between. This CDR3 contains 17 residues. The full variable domain, its missing parts supplied by reference TRBV5-1 and TRBJ2-7, is KAGVTQTPRYLIKTRGQQVTLSCSPISGHRSVSWYQQTPGQGLQFLFEYFSETQRNKGNFPGRFSGRQFSNSRSEMNVSTLELGDSALYLCASSQLVGIQVSYEQYFGPGTRLTVT.

This clone is a singleton in its sample. The CDR3 DNA sequence: TGTGCCAGCAGTTCCGAGGGGGAGGGCCTCTTTGATACGCAGTATTTT. This codes for CASSSEGEGLFDTQYF. The chain uses TRBV6-4 and TRBJ2-3; tentatively, D is TRBD2 (7 bases). Germline-derived CDR1 and CDR2 are MRHNA and SNTAGT. V lost 5 bases and J lost 6, with 21 bases in between. This CDR3 contains 16 residues.

V is TRBV4-2 and J is TRBJ1-5; 9 bases agree with TRBD1. The germline V gene encodes CDR1 LGHNA and CDR2 YNFKEQ. The CDR3 totals 15 residues. V lost 5 bases to trimming and J lost 9 bases; unmatched junction nucleotides: 11. The DNA of the CDR3 is TGTGCCAGCAGCTCAGACAGGACAGGGGAAGGGCCCCAGCATTTT. This codes for CASSSDRTGEGPQHF.

This chain uses TRBV19 with TRBJ1-2; 9 bases match TRBD1. CDR3 length: 12 amino acids. J gave up 4 bases and V 8 bases, and 2 bases lay outside the gene matches. Looked up from germline, CDR1 is LNHDA and CDR2 is SQIVND (reference sequence). The CDR3 protein is CASGTGFYGYTF. The CDR3 coding sequence is TGTGCCAGTGGGACAGGGTTCTATGGCTACACCTTC.

The chain employs TRBV6-5 and TRBJ2-7; 7 bases align to TRBD2. The CDR3 sequence is 14 residues long. Germline CDR1 reads MNHEY; CDR2 reads SVGAGI. The trim removed 2 bases at V and 0 bases at J, leaving 1 base unmatched. CDR3 in DNA: TGTGCCAGCAGTTACGGGGGGGTCTCCTACGAGCAGTACTTC. Residues: CASSYGGVSYEQYF.